This T cell receptor beta chain was retrieved from a study of early T cells in non-severe SARS-CoV-2 infection. As for the study in general: Sequencing input comprised bulk RNA from unsorted whole blood; chain pairing was not available.

Study-wide points: VDJdb matching favored anti-spike CD8 responses, missing private and CD4 specificities.

Trimming took 2 bases from V and 0 from J, leaving 8 bases between them. Germline V CDR1 and CDR2: GTSNPN, SVGIG (reference sequence). The CDR3 is made up of 14 amino acids. This clonotype occurred a few times. Antigen specificity is unknown. Tagging with unique molecular identifiers was applied to individual cDNA molecules. TCRdb re-derived calls from the 5' RACE reads in MiXCR, one entry per CDR3 protein. The sample carries about 40,000 distinct CDR3 sequences, over 4% recorded once. The V gene is TRBV30, the J gene TRBJ1-3; D gene ambiguous. Source material: whole blood. The source is an adult who was a healthcare worker with PCR-confirmed SARS-CoV-2 infection or an uninfected control (not recorded which). CDR3 sequence reads: CAWSFGDSGNTIYF. For the CDR3, the DNA is TGTGCCTGGAGTTTTGGGGACTCTGGAAACACCATATATTTT.